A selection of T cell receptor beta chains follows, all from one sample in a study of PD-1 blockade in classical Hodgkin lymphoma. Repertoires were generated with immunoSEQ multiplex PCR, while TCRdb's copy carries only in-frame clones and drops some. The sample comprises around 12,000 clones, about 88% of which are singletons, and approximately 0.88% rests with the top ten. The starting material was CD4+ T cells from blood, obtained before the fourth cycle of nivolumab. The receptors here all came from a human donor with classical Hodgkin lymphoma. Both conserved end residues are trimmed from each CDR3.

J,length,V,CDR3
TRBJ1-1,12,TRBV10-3,AISETALNTEAF
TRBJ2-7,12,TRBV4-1,ASSQVVRLYEQY
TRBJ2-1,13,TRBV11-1,ASSPWTGAYNEQF
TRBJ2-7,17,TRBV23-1,ASSQTTPLTDSQFYEQY
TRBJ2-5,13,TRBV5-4,ASSSGQKPRGAQY
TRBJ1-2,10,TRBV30,AWSLVGGGYT
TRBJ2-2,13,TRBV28,ASSYPAGVTGELF
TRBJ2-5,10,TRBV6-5,ASRAPSGPLY
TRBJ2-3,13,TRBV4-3,ASSQERAGTDTQY
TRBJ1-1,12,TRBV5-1,ASSPGTANTEAF
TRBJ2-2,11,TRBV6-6,ASRGSNTGELF
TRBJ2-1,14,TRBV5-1,ASSPRLAGADNEQF
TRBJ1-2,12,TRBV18,ASSRTDQNYGYT
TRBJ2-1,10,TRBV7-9,ASSFPTNEQF
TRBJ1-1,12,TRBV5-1,ASSLTALNTEAF
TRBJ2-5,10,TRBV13,ASSPWGETQY